These T cell receptor beta chains were read from a single sample in a study of T cell responses to AZD1222 COVID-19 vaccine. Sequencing was performed with immunoSEQ multiplex PCR; in TCRdb, only in-frame clones are kept and a portion is missing. The sample lists 150,000 to 200,000 clones; approximately 90% were seen once. The sample was peripheral blood, taken on day 0 of AZD1222 vaccination. The receptors stem from an adult in good health. CDR3s leave out the opening cysteine and the closing phenylalanine or tryptophan. A D gene is named only where the DNA matches it firmly.

length: 14
D: .
V: TRBV6-2/TRBV6-3
J: TRBJ2-3
CDR3: ASSLDRSPHADTQY

length: 13
D: .
V: TRBV5-1
J: TRBJ1-1
CDR3: ASSPGAPPGTEAF

length: 11
D: .
V: TRBV2
J: TRBJ1-1
CDR3: ASTPLEGIEAF

length: 13
D: TRBD2
V: TRBV9
J: TRBJ2-7
CDR3: ASSPRTSETYEQY

length: 11
D: .
V: TRBV19
J: TRBJ2-1
CDR3: ASSITGGAEQF

length: 13
D: .
V: TRBV6-5
J: TRBJ2-7
CDR3: ASSYSQGASHEQY

length: 13
D: .
V: TRBV5-6
J: TRBJ2-3
CDR3: ASNSDASSTDTQY

length: 15
D: .
V: TRBV7-8
J: TRBJ1-5
CDR3: ASSLGPAQGGSQPQH

length: 11
D: TRBD1
V: TRBV12-5
J: TRBJ2-2
CDR3: ASGLGTGGELF

length: 15
D: TRBD1
V: TRBV7-3
J: TRBJ1-1
CDR3: ASSQTGGVLMNTEAF

length: 17
D: TRBD2
V: TRBV9
J: TRBJ2-3
CDR3: ASSAGTSGPITSTDTQY

length: 15
D: .
V: TRBV7-2
J: TRBJ1-5
CDR3: ASSPFLQFGDNQPQH

length: 13
D: TRBD1
V: TRBV11-2
J: TRBJ2-5
CDR3: ASSPRTGAEETQY

length: 12
D: TRBD2
V: TRBV19
J: TRBJ2-5
CDR3: ATAAGGPGETQY

length: 11
D: .
V: TRBV27
J: TRBJ2-5
CDR3: ASSRDSQETQY

length: 14
D: .
V: TRBV3-1/TRBV3-2
J: TRBJ1-4
CDR3: ASSQDMGGRGEKLF

length: 10
D: .
V: TRBV11-2
J: TRBJ1-2
CDR3: ASSSEGYGYT

length: 13
D: TRBD2
V: TRBV27
J: TRBJ2-1
CDR3: ASSVSGVPYNEQF

length: 11
D: .
V: TRBV12-3/TRBV12-4
J: TRBJ1-1
CDR3: ASSWQMNTEAF

length: 12
D: .
V: TRBV5-4
J: TRBJ2-1
CDR3: ASSSRGPGREQF

length: 14
D: TRBD1
V: TRBV15
J: TRBJ1-5
CDR3: ATSRVGDRSNQPQH

length: 13
D: .
V: TRBV5-6
J: TRBJ1-3
CDR3: ASSLFDFSGNTIY

length: 13
D: .
V: TRBV9
J: TRBJ1-6
CDR3: ASSQDGRADSPLH

length: 14
D: TRBD1
V: TRBV19
J: TRBJ2-7
CDR3: ASSIWSGGASYEQY

length: 13
D: TRBD1
V: TRBV4-2
J: TRBJ2-2
CDR3: ASSQLDRGSGELF

length: 13
D: TRBD1
V: TRBV6-5
J: TRBJ2-7
CDR3: ASSHYGQGNYEQY

length: 12
D: .
V: TRBV11-2
J: TRBJ1-6
CDR3: ASSLNRLGSPLH

length: 14
D: TRBD1
V: TRBV19
J: TRBJ2-7
CDR3: ASSITPGTGGSEQY

length: 17
D: TRBD2
V: TRBV19
J: TRBJ2-1
CDR3: ASTRTGLAGGVTYNEQF

length: 11
D: .
V: TRBV6-5
J: TRBJ1-4
CDR3: ASSYSSNEKLF

length: 14
D: .
V: TRBV21-1
J: TRBJ2-5
CDR3: ASSRRWGRFQETQY

length: 14
D: .
V: TRBV7-8
J: TRBJ2-7
CDR3: ASSTFPLLSGYEQY

length: 13
D: .
V: TRBV11-2
J: TRBJ2-3
CDR3: ASSLDRGSTDTQY

length: 12
D: .
V: TRBV30
J: TRBJ1-5
CDR3: AWGLPGGYQPQH

length: 14
D: .
V: TRBV19
J: TRBJ1-5
CDR3: ASSRWGIVNNQPQH